This entry lists 5 T cell receptor beta chains sequenced from one sample in a study of beta chain features in type 1 diabetes. The study, taken as a whole, reports: TCRB CDR3s were moderately but significantly shorter in Type 1 diabetes patients in all four CD4+ subsets.

These receptors are not linked to any known antigen. Expressed TCRB transcripts got sequenced, as all isolated RNA was reverse transcribed. Only in-frame clones appear in the TCRdb table, and some are missing; sequencing was by immunoSEQ multiplex PCR. The sample includes some 240,000 clones, 16% of them seen just once. Sequenced: naive CD4+ T cells from blood. The receptors stem from a man aged 30 to 39 with type 1 diabetes.

This clone was observed a few times. The chain is built from TRBV15 and TRBJ2-5, with D perhaps TRBD1 (6 bases). CDR1 LNHNV and CDR2 YYDKDF come from the germline V gene (reference sequence). There are 13 residues in the CDR3. The ends were cut back, 3 bases at V and 3 bases at J, with 8 bases in the middle. The CDR3 is CATSRYREETQYF. The CDR3 region has the DNA TGTGCCACCAGCAGGTACAGGGAAGAGACCCAGTACTTC.

This clone occurred a few times. The chain combines TRBV25-1 with TRBJ2-5, with D unresolved. The CDR3 runs to 15 residues. With 3 bases removed from V and 7 bases from J, the gap between germline ends came to 18 bases. Per germline, CDR1 MGHDK and CDR2 SYGVNS. The DNA for the CDR3 is TGTGCCAGCAGTGATCTTAATTTGGGCCGCGCGACCCAGTACTTC. This codes for CASSDLNLGRATQYF.

This clone was seen more than once but under ten times. The genes are TRBV5-6 and TRBJ1-4; 7 positions agree with TRBD1. Germline CDR1 is SGHDT and CDR2 is YYEEEE. The CDR3 contains 15 residues. After removal of 4 bases from V and 8 bases from J, the junction contained 11 bases not matched to a gene. CDR3 region: CASSPGQVLREKLFF. CDR3 in DNA: TGTGCCAGCAGCCCAGGACAGGTCCTGAGGGAAAAACTGTTTTTT.

The chain is built from TRBV30 and TRBJ2-1; 8 bases agree with TRBD1. The CDR3 contains 11 residues. Per germline, CDR1 GTSNPN and CDR2 SVGIG (reference sequence). The CDR3 reads CAFKQGVEQFF. The CDR3 bases are TGTGCTTTTAAACAGGGGGTTGAGCAGTTCTTC.

This clone was seen only a few times. J is TRBJ1-2 and V is TRBV7-9; the match to TRBD1 covers 8 bases. Germline loops: CDR1 SEHNR, CDR2 FQNEAQ (reference sequence). The J segment lost 1 base and the V segment lost 1 base, leaving 2 bases of the junction unmatched. The CDR3 sequence is 15 residues long. This chain's CDR3 is CASSLGQGINYGYTF. The DNA of the CDR3 is TGTGCCAGCAGCTTAGGACAGGGGATTAACTATGGCTACACCTTC.